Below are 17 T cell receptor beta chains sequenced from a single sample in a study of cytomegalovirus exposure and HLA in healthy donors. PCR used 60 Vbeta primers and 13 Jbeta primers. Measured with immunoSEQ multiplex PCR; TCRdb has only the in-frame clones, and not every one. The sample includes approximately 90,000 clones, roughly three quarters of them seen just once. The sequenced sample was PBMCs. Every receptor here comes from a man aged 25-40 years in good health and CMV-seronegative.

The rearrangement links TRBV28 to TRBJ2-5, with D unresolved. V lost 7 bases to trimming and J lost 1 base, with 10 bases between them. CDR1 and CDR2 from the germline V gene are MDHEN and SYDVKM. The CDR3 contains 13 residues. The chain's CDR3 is CASKPDTQETQYF. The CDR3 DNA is TGTGCCAGCAAACCAGACACCCAAGAGACCCAGTACTTC. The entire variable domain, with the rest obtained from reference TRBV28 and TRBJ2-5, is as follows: DVKVTQSSRYLVKRTGEKVFLECVQDMDHENMFWYRQDPGLGLRLIYFSYDVKMKEKGDIPEGYSVSREKKERFSLILESASTNQTSMYLCASKPDTQETQYFGPGTRLLVL.

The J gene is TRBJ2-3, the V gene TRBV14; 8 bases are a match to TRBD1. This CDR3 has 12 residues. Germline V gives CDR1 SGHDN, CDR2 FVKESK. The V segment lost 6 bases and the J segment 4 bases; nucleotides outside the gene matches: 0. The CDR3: CASRQGADTQYF. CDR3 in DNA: TGTGCCAGCAGACAGGGGGCAGATACGCAGTATTTT.

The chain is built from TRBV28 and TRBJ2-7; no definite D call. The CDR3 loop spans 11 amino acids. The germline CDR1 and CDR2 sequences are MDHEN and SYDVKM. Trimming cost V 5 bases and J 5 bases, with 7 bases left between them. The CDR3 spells CASSVFDEQYF. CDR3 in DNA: TGTGCCAGCAGTGTATTCGACGAGCAGTACTTC.

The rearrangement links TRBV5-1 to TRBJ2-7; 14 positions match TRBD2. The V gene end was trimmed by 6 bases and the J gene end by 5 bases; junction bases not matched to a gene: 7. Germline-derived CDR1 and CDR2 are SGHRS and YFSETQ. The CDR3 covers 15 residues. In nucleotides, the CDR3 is TGCGCCAGCACCGCCGGGACTAGCGGGAGCCACGAGCAGTACTTC. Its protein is CASTAGTSGSHEQYF.

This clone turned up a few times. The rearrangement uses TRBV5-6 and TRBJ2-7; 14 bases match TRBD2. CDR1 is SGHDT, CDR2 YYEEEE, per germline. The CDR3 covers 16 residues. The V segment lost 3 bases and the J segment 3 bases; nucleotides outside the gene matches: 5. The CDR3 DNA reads TGTGCCAGCAGCTGGGGACTAGCGGGAGATTACTACGAGCAGTACTTC. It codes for CASSWGLAGDYYEQYF.

The CDR3 protein is CASSLASGGMGEKLFF. The CDR3 region has the DNA TGTGCCAGCAGCTTAGCCTCAGGGGGAATGGGTGAAAAACTGTTTTTT. The chain links TRBV7-2 to TRBJ1-4; 7 nucleotides match TRBD1. The germline V gene has CDR1 SGHTA and CDR2 FQGNSA. Germline trimming cut 0 bases from V and 7 bases from J; bases unmatched to any gene: 8. The CDR3 is 16 amino acids.

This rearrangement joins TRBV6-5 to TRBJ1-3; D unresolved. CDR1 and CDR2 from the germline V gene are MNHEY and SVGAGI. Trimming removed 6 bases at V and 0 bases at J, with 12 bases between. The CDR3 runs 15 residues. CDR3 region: CASRAGIGSGNTIYF. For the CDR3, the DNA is TGTGCCAGCAGGGCCGGGATCGGCTCTGGAAACACCATATATTTT.

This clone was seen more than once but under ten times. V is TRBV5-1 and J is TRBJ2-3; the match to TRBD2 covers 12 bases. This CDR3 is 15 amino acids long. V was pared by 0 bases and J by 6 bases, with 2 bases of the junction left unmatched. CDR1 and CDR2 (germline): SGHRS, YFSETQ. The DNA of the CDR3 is TGCGCCAGCAGCTTGGCTAGCGGGAGGGATGATACGCAGTATTTT. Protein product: CASSLASGRDDTQYF.

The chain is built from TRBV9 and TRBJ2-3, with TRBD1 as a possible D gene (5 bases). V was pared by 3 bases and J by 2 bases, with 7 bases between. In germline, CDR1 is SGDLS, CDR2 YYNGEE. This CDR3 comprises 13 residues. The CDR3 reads CASSGGSTDTQYF. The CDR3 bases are TGTGCCAGCAGCGGGGGCTCCACAGATACGCAGTATTTT.

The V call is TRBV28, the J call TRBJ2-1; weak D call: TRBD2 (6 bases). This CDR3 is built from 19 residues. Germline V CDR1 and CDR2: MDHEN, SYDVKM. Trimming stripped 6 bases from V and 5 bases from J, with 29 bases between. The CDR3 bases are TGTGCCAGCAGCCCTGCTTCCACGGGGGTCTATATGTGGAACAATGAGCAGTTCTTC. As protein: CASSPASTGVYMWNNEQFF.

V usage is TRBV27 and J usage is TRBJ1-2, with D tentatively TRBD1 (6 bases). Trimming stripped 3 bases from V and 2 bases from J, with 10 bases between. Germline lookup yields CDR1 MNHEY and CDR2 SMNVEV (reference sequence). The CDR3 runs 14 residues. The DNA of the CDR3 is TGTGCCAGCAGTTTCTCTAGGGGGAACTATGGCTACACCTTC. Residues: CASSFSRGNYGYTF.

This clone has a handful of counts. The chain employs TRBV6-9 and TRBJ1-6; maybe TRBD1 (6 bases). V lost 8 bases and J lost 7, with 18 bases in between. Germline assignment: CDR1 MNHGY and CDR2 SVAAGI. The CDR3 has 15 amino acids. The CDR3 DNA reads TGTGCCAGCGAGTTTCTCGGGGACACCAATTCACCCCTCCACTTT. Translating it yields CASEFLGDTNSPLHF.

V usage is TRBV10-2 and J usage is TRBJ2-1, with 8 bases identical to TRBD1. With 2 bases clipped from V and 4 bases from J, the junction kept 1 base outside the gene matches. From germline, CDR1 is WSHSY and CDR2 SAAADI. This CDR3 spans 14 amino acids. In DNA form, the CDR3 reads TGCGCCAGCAGTGAGCGACAGGGGTACAATGAGCAGTTCTTC. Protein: CASSERQGYNEQFF.

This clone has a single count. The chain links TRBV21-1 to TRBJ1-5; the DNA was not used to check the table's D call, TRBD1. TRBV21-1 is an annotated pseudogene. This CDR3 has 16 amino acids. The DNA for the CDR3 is TGTGCCAGCAATTACACAGGGCCCTATAGCAATCAGCCCCAGCATTTT. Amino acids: CASNYTGPYSNQPQHF.

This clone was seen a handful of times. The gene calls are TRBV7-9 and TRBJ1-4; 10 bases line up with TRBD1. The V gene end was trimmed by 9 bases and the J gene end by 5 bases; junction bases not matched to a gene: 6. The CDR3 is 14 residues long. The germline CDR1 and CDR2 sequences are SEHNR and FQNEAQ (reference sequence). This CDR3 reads CASQPGQGNEKLFF. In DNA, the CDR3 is TGTGCCAGTCAACCGGGACAGGGGAATGAAAAACTGTTTTTT.

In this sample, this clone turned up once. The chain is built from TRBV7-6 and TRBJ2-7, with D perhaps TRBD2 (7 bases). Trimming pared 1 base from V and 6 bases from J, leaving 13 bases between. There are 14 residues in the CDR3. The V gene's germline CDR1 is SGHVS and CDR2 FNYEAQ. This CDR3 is CASSLGGGGAEQYF. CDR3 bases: TGTGCCAGCAGCTTAGGTGGTGGGGGGGCCGAGCAGTACTTC.

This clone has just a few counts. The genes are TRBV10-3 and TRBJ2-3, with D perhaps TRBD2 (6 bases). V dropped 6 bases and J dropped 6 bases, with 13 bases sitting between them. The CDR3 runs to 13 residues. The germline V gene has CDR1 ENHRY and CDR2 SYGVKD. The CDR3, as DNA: TGTGCCATCAGGACCGGGAGTATGGATACGCAGTATTTT. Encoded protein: CAIRTGSMDTQYF.